This TCR beta chain was observed in a study of early T cells in non-severe SARS-CoV-2 infection. Trimming cost V 3 bases and J 8 bases, with 8 bases left between them. There are 11 residues in the CDR3. The germline gives CDR1 DFQATT, CDR2 SNEGSKA (reference sequence). Unique molecular identifiers tagged individual cDNA molecules. TCRdb re-called the 5' RACE reads with MiXCR, one entry per CDR3 protein. The table shows 65,000 to 85,000 distinct CDR3 sequences, with under 14% occurring only once. This clonotype has a handful of counts. Input material: whole blood. The TCR originated in an adult who was a healthcare worker with PCR-confirmed SARS-CoV-2 infection or an uninfected control (not recorded which). The rearrangement links TRBV20-1 to TRBJ2-1; no firm D call. Written as DNA, the CDR3 is TGCAGTGCTAGGACGTTCGATGAGCAGTTCTTC. It encodes CSARTFDEQFF.